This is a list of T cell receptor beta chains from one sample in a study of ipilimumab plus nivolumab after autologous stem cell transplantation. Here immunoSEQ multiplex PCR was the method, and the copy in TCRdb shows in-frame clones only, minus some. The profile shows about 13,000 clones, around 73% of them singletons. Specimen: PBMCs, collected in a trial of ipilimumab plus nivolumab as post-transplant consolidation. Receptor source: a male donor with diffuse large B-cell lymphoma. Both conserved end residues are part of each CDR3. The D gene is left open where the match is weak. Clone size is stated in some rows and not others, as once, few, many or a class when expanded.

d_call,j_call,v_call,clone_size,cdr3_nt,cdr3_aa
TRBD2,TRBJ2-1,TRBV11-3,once,TGTGCCAGCAGTCCTAGGGGGACTAGTTGGGATGAGCAGTTCTTC,CASSPRGTSWDEQFF
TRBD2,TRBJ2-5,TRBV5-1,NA,TGCGCCAGCAGCTCCAGCGGGATTGGGGGAGGGGAGACCCAGTACTTC,CASSSSGIGGGETQYF
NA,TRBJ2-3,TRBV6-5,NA,TGTGCCAGCAGTTCCCCCCGCGGGTTATGGACAGATACGCAGTATTTT,CASSSPRGLWTDTQYF
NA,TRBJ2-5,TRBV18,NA,TGTGCCAGCTCTCCGGTCACCTTGAGAACGGGACCCCCGGACCAGTACTTC,CASSPVTLRTGPPDQYF
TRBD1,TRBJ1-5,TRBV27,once,TGTGCCAGCAAGGGGCTAGGGGGCTTTCAGCCCCAGCATTTT,CASKGLGGFQPQHF
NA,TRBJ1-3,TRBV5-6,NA,TGTGCCAGCAGCGTCGACCGATTCTCTGGAAACACCATATATTTT,CASSVDRFSGNTIYF
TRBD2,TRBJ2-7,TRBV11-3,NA,TGTGCCAGCAGCTTAGCGGGGACTAGCGGGAGAGTTAGGCAGTACTTC,CASSLAGTSGRVRQYF
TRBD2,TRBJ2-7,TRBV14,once,TGTGCCAGCAGCCACTCGTCGGTAGCGGGTGACCACGAGCAGTACTTC,CASSHSSVAGDHEQYF
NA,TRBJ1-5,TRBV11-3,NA,TGTGCCAGCAGCTTTTCAGGGGCGCGCAATCAGCCCCAGCATTTT,CASSFSGARNQPQHF
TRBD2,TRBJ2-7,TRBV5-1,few,TGCGCCAGCACGACCGGGACTAGCGTTTCCTACGAGCAGTACTTC,CASTTGTSVSYEQYF
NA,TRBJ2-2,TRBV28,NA,TGTGCCAGCAGTTTCACCGGGGAGCTGTTTTTT,CASSFTGELFF
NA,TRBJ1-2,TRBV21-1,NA,TGTGCCAGCAGCAATTGGGGCAGGGACTATGGCTACACCTTC,CASSNWGRDYGYTF
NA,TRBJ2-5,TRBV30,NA,TGTGCCTGCTCGACAGTGGGTCGAGGGGTGACCCAGTACTTC,CACSTVGRGVTQYF
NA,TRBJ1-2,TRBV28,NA,TGTGCCAGCAGTAGAGGGGGGGGCTATGGCTACACCTTC,CASSRGGGYGYTF
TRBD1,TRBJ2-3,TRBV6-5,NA,TGTGCCAGCAGTACCGGACAGGGTCGGGCAGATACGCAGTATTTT,CASSTGQGRADTQYF
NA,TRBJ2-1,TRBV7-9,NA,TGTGCCAGCAGCTCAACCGGGACAAAAACCTACAATGAGCAGTTCTTC,CASSSTGTKTYNEQFF
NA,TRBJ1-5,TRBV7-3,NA,TGTGCCAGCAGCTTGGTCGCCGGTAGCAATCAGCCCCAGCATTTT,CASSLVAGSNQPQHF
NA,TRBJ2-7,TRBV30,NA,TGTGCCGGGGGTAAATTAAGGGCACCCTACGAGCAGTACTTC,CAGGKLRAPYEQYF
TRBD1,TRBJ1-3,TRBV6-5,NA,TGTGCCAGCAGTGAGCGGACAGGGGACACCATATATTTT,CASSERTGDTIYF
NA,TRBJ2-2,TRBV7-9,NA,TGTGCCAGCAGCTCAGCGCCAGGGGGACTCTCCGGGGAGCTGTTTTTT,CASSSAPGGLSGELFF
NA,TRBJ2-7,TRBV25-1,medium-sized,TGTGCCAGCAGTGCCCCCAGAGGGCGTCTCGGGGAGCAGTACTTC,CASSAPRGRLGEQYF
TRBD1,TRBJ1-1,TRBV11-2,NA,TGTGCCAGCAGCCCAGGGGGCGCCGGGAACACTGAAGCTTTCTTT,CASSPGGAGNTEAFF
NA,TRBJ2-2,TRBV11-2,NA,TGTGCCAGCAGCACCATCGGGACTAACACCGGGGAGCTGTTTTTT,CASSTIGTNTGELFF
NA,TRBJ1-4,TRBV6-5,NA,TGTGCCAGCAGTTACTCCTCTTTTCCCCTTAATGAAAAACTGTTTTTT,CASSYSSFPLNEKLFF